The present T cell receptor (beta chain) was sequenced within a study of CD8 T cells in ankylosing spondylitis. The CDR3 covers 14 residues. Trimming cost V 6 bases and J 4 bases; bases outside gene matches: 6. Regarding the study as a whole: Reports of some motif variants in reactive arthritis synovial fluid and blood predate this one. The study identified a TCR beta motif of seven or eight highly homologous variants that appeared characteristic of ankylosing spondylitis blood.

Comment on this clonotype: The antigen is unknown.

Quantitative barcoded 5'-RACE was used to prepare TCR beta libraries. TCRdb reprocessed the 5' RACE reads via MiXCR and lists one record per CDR3 protein. The sample shows 220,000 or so distinct CDR3 sequences, 15% to 20% of them seen only once. The sample taken for sequencing was blood, either unsorted or a sorted T cell fraction (not recorded which). This receptor was taken from a male donor with ankylosing spondylitis. V usage is TRBV12-3 or TRBV12-4 and J usage is TRBJ2-3; 8 nucleotides align to TRBD2. The CDR3 region is CASSTGLAPDTQYF. CDR3 nucleotide sequence: TGTGCCAGCAGCACCGGACTAGCCCCAGATACGCAGTATTTT.